This T cell receptor beta chain was sequenced for a study of persistence of HIV-infected CD4 T cells. The wider study: Donors had been on suppressive ART for a median of roughly eight years.

Points from the study as a whole: Rare CMV-responding cells carrying HIV-1 proviruses were not analyzed separately for TCR.

A word on this clone: Antigen unknown.

This CDR3 is built from 15 residues. V dropped 6 bases and J dropped 4; count of bases not matched to a gene: 6. Per germline, CDR1 SNHLY and CDR2 FYNNEI. Stimulation used 9 to 10 ug/mL lysate from CMV-infected fibroblasts. CD40L/CD69 double-negative CD45RO-high memory CD4+ T cells were collected. Plasma HIV-1 RNA stayed below 50 copies/mL for at least 4 years. The immunoSEQ assay was version 4, run in survey mode. Genomic DNA was diluted to 10 ng/uL, up to roughly 1 ug per sample. Profiling relied on immunoSEQ multiplex PCR, and the TCRdb table lists in-frame clones only, not all of them. The table lists fewer than 40,000 clones, more than 75% of them singletons, with nearly 6.5% in the top ten.

The receptor comes from an adult woman with HIV who was CMV-seropositive. Sequencing used CD4+ T cells sorted from PBMCs after approximately 18-hour stimulation, obtained from a patient who received antiretroviral therapy. The gene calls are TRBV2 and TRBJ1-4; 9 bases are a match to TRBD1. The CDR3 spells CASRDRGFLNEKLFF. CDR3 DNA: TGTGCCAGCAGGGACAGGGGCTTCCTTAATGAAAAACTGTTTTTT.